This T cell receptor (beta chain) came from a study of molecular identifiers for immune sequencing clone quantification. This clonotype occurred a few times. The CDR3 spans 15 residues. V lost 4 bases and J lost 4, with 15 bases in between. Germline V gives CDR1 SGHTA, CDR2 FQGTGA. Preparation of the bulk TCR libraries relied on previously described methods and listed TCR primers. TCRdb analysed the PCR reads with MiXCR anew, one entry per CDR3 protein. The sample lists 460,000 or so distinct CDR3 sequences; 20% to 25% were seen once. Sequenced sample: naive CD8+ T cells from blood, with Jurkat cell RNA spiked in. Specified subset: FACS-sorted CD8+CD4-CCR7+CD45RA+ naive T cells. The chain recombines TRBV7-3 with TRBJ2-3; D is possibly TRBD1 (6 bases). This clonotype was obtained from a human donor in good health. Some libraries in this study had Jurkat cell RNA spiked in. The CDR3 bases are TGTGCCAGCAGCTCTCCGGGACAAAATGCAGATACGCAGTATTTT. Amino acids: CASSSPGQNADTQYF.